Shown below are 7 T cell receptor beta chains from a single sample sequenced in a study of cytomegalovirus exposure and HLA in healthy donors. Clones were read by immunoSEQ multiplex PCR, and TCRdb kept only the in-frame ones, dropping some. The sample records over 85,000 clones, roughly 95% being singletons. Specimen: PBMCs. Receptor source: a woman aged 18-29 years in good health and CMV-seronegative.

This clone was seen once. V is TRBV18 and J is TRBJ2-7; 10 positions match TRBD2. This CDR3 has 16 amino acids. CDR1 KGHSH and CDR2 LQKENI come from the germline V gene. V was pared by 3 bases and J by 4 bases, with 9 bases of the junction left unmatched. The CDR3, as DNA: TGTGCCAGCTCACCCCCAGCGGGAGGGCCGGGTTACGAGCAGTACTTC. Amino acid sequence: CASSPPAGGPGYEQYF.

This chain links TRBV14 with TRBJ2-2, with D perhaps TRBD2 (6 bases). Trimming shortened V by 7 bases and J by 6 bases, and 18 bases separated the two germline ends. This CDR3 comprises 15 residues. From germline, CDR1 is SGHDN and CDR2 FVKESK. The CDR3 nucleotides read TGTGCCAGCACTGACGGGGGTTTGGTCGCCGGGGAGCTGTTTTTT. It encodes CASTDGGLVAGELFF.

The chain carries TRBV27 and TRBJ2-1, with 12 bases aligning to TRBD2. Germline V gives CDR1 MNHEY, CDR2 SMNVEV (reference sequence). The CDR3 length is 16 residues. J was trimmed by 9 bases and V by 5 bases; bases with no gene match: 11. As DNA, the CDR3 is TGTGCCAGCAGTCTCCTAGCGGGGGGGAGGAAGGGTGAGCAGTTCTTC. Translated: CASSLLAGGRKGEQFF.

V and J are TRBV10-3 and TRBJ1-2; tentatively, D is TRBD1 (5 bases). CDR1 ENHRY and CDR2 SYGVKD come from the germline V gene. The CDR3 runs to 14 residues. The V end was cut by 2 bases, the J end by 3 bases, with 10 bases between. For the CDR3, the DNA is TGTGCCATCAGTGAGCAGGGCGGCGACTATGGCTACACCTTC. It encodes CAISEQGGDYGYTF.

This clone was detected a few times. The CDR3 region has the DNA TGTGCCAGCAGCCAATTCAGGGCAGGATGGCAGCCCCAGCATTTT. Amino acid sequence: CASSQFRAGWQPQHF. This chain uses TRBV14 with TRBJ1-5, with a weak D call TRBD1 (5 bases). The CDR3 covers 15 residues. V was trimmed by 2 bases and J by 7 bases, leaving 15 bases between them. Germline CDR1 and CDR2: SGHDN and FVKESK.

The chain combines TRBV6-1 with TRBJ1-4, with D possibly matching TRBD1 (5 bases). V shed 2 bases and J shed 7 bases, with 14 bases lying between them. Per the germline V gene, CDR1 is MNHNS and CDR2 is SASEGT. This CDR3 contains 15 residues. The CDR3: CASSETEGEAEKLFF. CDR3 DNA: TGTGCCAGCAGTGAAACCGAAGGGGAAGCTGAAAAACTGTTTTTT.

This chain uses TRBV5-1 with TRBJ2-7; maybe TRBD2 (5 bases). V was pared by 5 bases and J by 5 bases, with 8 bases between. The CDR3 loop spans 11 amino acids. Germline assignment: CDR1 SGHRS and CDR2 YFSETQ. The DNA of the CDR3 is TGCGCCAGCAGTACGCGGGACGAGCAGTACTTC. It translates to CASSTRDEQYF.